These T cell receptor beta chains were read from a single sample in a study of beta chain features in type 1 diabetes. The table came from immunoSEQ multiplex PCR; TCRdb's copy has only in-frame clones and leaves some out. The repertoire holds about 450,000 clones, with approximately 10% as singletons. The sequenced sample consisted of naive CD4+ T cells from blood. Every receptor here comes from a woman between 18 and 29 years old in good health. The CDR3 runs from the conserved cysteine through the conserved F or W. A D gene is named only where the DNA matches it firmly. Only some rows state a clone size, as once, few, many or a class for expanded clones.

D gene: NA; V gene: TRBV10-3; J gene: TRBJ1-1; clone size: few; CDR3 DNA: TGTGCCATCAGTGGGAGAGGAGGGGACACTGAAGCTTTCTTT; CDR3 protein: CAISGRGGDTEAFF
D gene: NA; V gene: TRBV18; J gene: TRBJ1-1; clone size: few; CDR3 DNA: TGTGCCAGCTCAAAGGGCGTCGCCGGGCAGGGTCTAACTGAAGCTTTCTTT; CDR3 protein: CASSKGVAGQGLTEAFF
D gene: NA; V gene: TRBV29-1; J gene: TRBJ1-2; clone size: few; CDR3 DNA: TGCAGCGTTGAAGATTATGGCTACACCTTC; CDR3 protein: CSVEDYGYTF
D gene: TRBD1; V gene: TRBV5-6; J gene: TRBJ2-1; clone size: few; CDR3 DNA: TGTGCCAGCAGCTTGAAGCTAACAGGGGACGATGAGCAGTTCTTC; CDR3 protein: CASSLKLTGDDEQFF
D gene: TRBD2; V gene: TRBV7-2; J gene: TRBJ2-7; clone size: NA; CDR3 DNA: TGTGCCAGCAGCTCCCGGACGAGCGGGAGGGCCGGCGAGCAGTACTTC; CDR3 protein: CASSSRTSGRAGEQYF
D gene: NA; V gene: TRBV5-1; J gene: TRBJ2-3; clone size: few; CDR3 DNA: TGCGCCAGCAGCTCGGAAGGCACAGATACGCAGTATTTT; CDR3 protein: CASSSEGTDTQYF
D gene: TRBD2; V gene: TRBV14; J gene: TRBJ2-1; clone size: few; CDR3 DNA: TGTGCCACCTCAAGGGCCGGGACTAGCCGGCATGAGCAGTTCTTC; CDR3 protein: CATSRAGTSRHEQFF
D gene: NA; V gene: TRBV7-2; J gene: TRBJ1-5; clone size: few; CDR3 DNA: TGTGCCAGCAGCCCTCAGGGTAGTCAGCCCCAGCATTTT; CDR3 protein: CASSPQGSQPQHF
D gene: NA; V gene: TRBV6-6; J gene: TRBJ2-1; clone size: few; CDR3 DNA: TGTGCCAGCAGTAATTGGGTTTACAATGAGCAGTTCTTC; CDR3 protein: CASSNWVYNEQFF
D gene: TRBD2; V gene: TRBV11-2; J gene: TRBJ2-3; clone size: few; CDR3 DNA: TGTGCCAGCAGCTTAGGACTAGCGGGAGTGACGCAGTATTTT; CDR3 protein: CASSLGLAGVTQYF
D gene: NA; V gene: TRBV5-1; J gene: TRBJ2-3; clone size: NA; CDR3 DNA: TGCGCCAGCAGCTTGCTCGGATGGGGCACAGATACGCAGTATTTT; CDR3 protein: CASSLLGWGTDTQYF
D gene: NA; V gene: TRBV30; J gene: TRBJ2-7; clone size: NA; CDR3 DNA: TGTGTACTTTCTCGGGGCAACTACGAGCAGTACTTC; CDR3 protein: CVLSRGNYEQYF
D gene: NA; V gene: TRBV7-6; J gene: TRBJ2-2; clone size: NA; CDR3 DNA: TGTGCCAGCAGCTTAGGAGGTGTCACCGGGGAGCTGTTTTTT; CDR3 protein: CASSLGGVTGELFF
D gene: NA; V gene: TRBV6-5; J gene: TRBJ2-3; clone size: few; CDR3 DNA: TGTGCCAGCAGTTACTCGAATCGACTCGCAGATACGCAGTATTTT; CDR3 protein: CASSYSNRLADTQYF
D gene: TRBD2; V gene: TRBV7-3; J gene: TRBJ2-1; clone size: NA; CDR3 DNA: TGTGCCAGCAGCCGTTCCCCGGGACTAGCCCTCAATGAGCAGTTCTTC; CDR3 protein: CASSRSPGLALNEQFF
D gene: NA; V gene: TRBV27; J gene: TRBJ2-3; clone size: NA; CDR3 DNA: TGTGCCAGCAGTTTATTGGGCGGGGGCCGCACAGATACGCAGTATTTT; CDR3 protein: CASSLLGGGRTDTQYF
D gene: NA; V gene: TRBV2; J gene: TRBJ2-7; clone size: NA; CDR3 DNA: TGTGCCAGCAGTGAGGAGGTAGCCTACGAGCAGTACTTC; CDR3 protein: CASSEEVAYEQYF
D gene: NA; V gene: TRBV7-2; J gene: TRBJ2-5; clone size: NA; CDR3 DNA: TGTGCCAGCAGCTTTACAGGGCCCCAAGAGACCCAGTACTTC; CDR3 protein: CASSFTGPQETQYF
D gene: NA; V gene: TRBV5-1; J gene: TRBJ1-2; clone size: NA; CDR3 DNA: TGCGCCAGCAGGTCCCTCTCTTCTAACTATGGCTACACCTTC; CDR3 protein: CASRSLSSNYGYTF
D gene: TRBD1; V gene: TRBV2; J gene: TRBJ2-1; clone size: few; CDR3 DNA: TGTGCCAGCAGTGAATGGCAGGGGGCGACGAATGAGCAGTTCTTC; CDR3 protein: CASSEWQGATNEQFF
D gene: TRBD1; V gene: TRBV7-9; J gene: TRBJ1-5; clone size: few; CDR3 DNA: TGTGCCAGCAGCTGGGACAGGGTGACGCCCCAGCATTTT; CDR3 protein: CASSWDRVTPQHF
D gene: TRBD2; V gene: TRBV7-8; J gene: TRBJ2-5; clone size: few; CDR3 DNA: TGTGCCAGCAGCTTAAGGGGACTAGCGGGTCAAGAGACCCAGTACTTC; CDR3 protein: CASSLRGLAGQETQYF
D gene: TRBD1; V gene: TRBV28; J gene: TRBJ2-1; clone size: many; CDR3 DNA: TGTGCCAGCCGCGATCTGGGACAGACCTACAATGAGCAGTTCTTC; CDR3 protein: CASRDLGQTYNEQFF
D gene: TRBD2; V gene: TRBV2; J gene: TRBJ2-5; clone size: NA; CDR3 DNA: TGTGCCAGCAGTGAACAGCGGGAGACATGGGAGACCCAGTACTTC; CDR3 protein: CASSEQRETWETQYF
D gene: NA; V gene: TRBV19; J gene: TRBJ1-2; clone size: NA; CDR3 DNA: TGTGCCAGTAGTATAGCAGGAAACTATGGCTACACCTTC; CDR3 protein: CASSIAGNYGYTF
D gene: NA; V gene: TRBV30; J gene: TRBJ2-6; clone size: many; CDR3 DNA: TGTGCCTGGAGTCTATCTGGGGCCAACGTCCTGACTTTC; CDR3 protein: CAWSLSGANVLTF
D gene: TRBD1; V gene: TRBV7-9; J gene: TRBJ2-7; clone size: NA; CDR3 DNA: TGTGCCAGCAGCTCAGACAGGGGGAGGCGCTACGAGCAGTACTTC; CDR3 protein: CASSSDRGRRYEQYF
D gene: TRBD1; V gene: TRBV14; J gene: TRBJ1-4; clone size: few; CDR3 DNA: TGTGCCAGCAGCCAAGGGACAGGGGGAAAACTGTTTTTT; CDR3 protein: CASSQGTGGKLFF
D gene: NA; V gene: TRBV25-1; J gene: TRBJ1-2; clone size: NA; CDR3 DNA: TGTGCCAGCAGCGCACAGGGATTTGGCTATGGCTACACCTTC; CDR3 protein: CASSAQGFGYGYTF
D gene: TRBD2; V gene: TRBV11-3; J gene: TRBJ2-1; clone size: NA; CDR3 DNA: TGTGCCAGCAGCAAACGACTAGCGGGATACAATGAGCAGTTCTTC; CDR3 protein: CASSKRLAGYNEQFF
D gene: TRBD2; V gene: TRBV7-3; J gene: TRBJ2-1; clone size: few; CDR3 DNA: TGTGCCAGCAGCTTAGTCCTAGCGGGAGTAAATGAGCAGTTCTTC; CDR3 protein: CASSLVLAGVNEQFF
D gene: TRBD1; V gene: TRBV29-1; J gene: TRBJ2-1; clone size: few; CDR3 DNA: TGCAGCGTTGAAAGGGGGACAGGTCACAATGAGCAGTTCTTC; CDR3 protein: CSVERGTGHNEQFF
D gene: NA; V gene: TRBV5-1; J gene: TRBJ2-7; clone size: few; CDR3 DNA: TGCGCCAGCAGCTTGGAACAGGGTCCGCACGAGCAGTACTTC; CDR3 protein: CASSLEQGPHEQYF
D gene: TRBD1; V gene: TRBV30; J gene: TRBJ1-2; clone size: NA; CDR3 DNA: TGTGCCTGGGTAGGGATGGGACAGCAGTATGGCTACACCTTC; CDR3 protein: CAWVGMGQQYGYTF
D gene: NA; V gene: TRBV19; J gene: TRBJ1-1; clone size: few; CDR3 DNA: TGTGCCAGTAGTTCCTCGGCAGGGAGGGTCACTGAAGCTTTCTTT; CDR3 protein: CASSSSAGRVTEAFF
D gene: NA; V gene: TRBV4-1; J gene: TRBJ2-7; clone size: few; CDR3 DNA: TGCGCCAGCAGCCAAGCGGGATCCTACGAGCAGTACTTC; CDR3 protein: CASSQAGSYEQYF
D gene: NA; V gene: TRBV30; J gene: TRBJ1-1; clone size: NA; CDR3 DNA: TGTGCCTGGAGCAGAGAGAACACTGAAGCTTTCTTT; CDR3 protein: CAWSRENTEAFF
D gene: TRBD1; V gene: TRBV4-1; J gene: TRBJ2-1; clone size: NA; CDR3 DNA: TGCGCCAGCAGCCAAAGGGGGCTCGCCGGGCCTAACAATGAGCAGTTCTTC; CDR3 protein: CASSQRGLAGPNNEQFF
D gene: TRBD2; V gene: TRBV5-1; J gene: TRBJ2-5; clone size: few; CDR3 DNA: TGCGCCAGCAGCCCGACTAGCGGGGTAGAGACCCAGTACTTC; CDR3 protein: CASSPTSGVETQYF
D gene: TRBD2; V gene: TRBV9; J gene: TRBJ2-1; clone size: NA; CDR3 DNA: TGTGCCAGCAGCGCCGGACTAGCGGGAGTCGGAGGTGAGCAGTTCTTC; CDR3 protein: CASSAGLAGVGGEQFF
D gene: NA; V gene: TRBV27; J gene: TRBJ1-2; clone size: few; CDR3 DNA: TGTGCCAGCAGTGTCGCAGGGAACTATGGCTACACCTTC; CDR3 protein: CASSVAGNYGYTF
D gene: NA; V gene: TRBV9; J gene: TRBJ2-1; clone size: few; CDR3 DNA: TGTGCCAGCAGCGTTCAAGACTACGGTGAGCAGTTCTTC; CDR3 protein: CASSVQDYGEQFF
D gene: NA; V gene: TRBV2; J gene: TRBJ2-1; clone size: NA; CDR3 DNA: TGTGCCAGCAGCTTAATTCCCGACAGTGAGCAGTTCTTC; CDR3 protein: CASSLIPDSEQFF
D gene: TRBD1; V gene: TRBV29-1; J gene: TRBJ1-1; clone size: NA; CDR3 DNA: TGCATCGTTGATCGGGACAGATTGAACACTGAAGCTTTCTTT; CDR3 protein: CIVDRDRLNTEAFF
D gene: NA; V gene: TRBV6-5; J gene: TRBJ1-1; clone size: NA; CDR3 DNA: TGTGCCAGCAGTAACAGAATTGAAGCTTTCTTT; CDR3 protein: CASSNRIEAFF
D gene: NA; V gene: TRBV29-1; J gene: TRBJ2-5; clone size: NA; CDR3 DNA: TGCAGCGTCCCAAAGGGGCAGGGAGAGACCCAGTACTTC; CDR3 protein: CSVPKGQGETQYF
D gene: NA; V gene: TRBV7-2; J gene: TRBJ1-1; clone size: few; CDR3 DNA: TGTGCCAGCCAAAAACTTAGGGAAGGGACTGAAGCTTTCTTT; CDR3 protein: CASQKLREGTEAFF
D gene: NA; V gene: TRBV6-1; J gene: TRBJ2-3; clone size: few; CDR3 DNA: TGTGCCAGCAGTGAACCGGGAAGAGGCACAGATACGCAGTATTTT; CDR3 protein: CASSEPGRGTDTQYF